This T cell receptor beta chain was captured in a study of blood T cell repertoires in COVID-19. For the study at large: Samples taken during acute and convalescent COVID-19 were collected in the United States, Italy and Spain. Sources were T cells, B-cell-depleted T cells, or PBMCs; the material itself was cDNA or gDNA.

Original handling: Researchers report that nucleated cell counts were estimated from reference gene primer amplification. Assay: immunoSEQ multiplex PCR; the TCRdb copy retains only in-frame clones and omits some. Clonal size and the V and J genes are those of that table, whereas D and trimming came from the DNA. The profile shows approximately 60,000 clones, roughly 78% of them singletons. Those enrolled in Seattle joined during active infection and were followed longitudinally afterward. The CDR3 has 15 residues. Trimming cost V 1 base and J 10 bases; bases outside gene matches: 11. The germline CDR1 and CDR2 sequences are SGHRS and YFSETQ.

This chain links TRBV5-1 with TRBJ2-5; 9 bases align to TRBD2. This receptor was identified in a man aged 60-69 years with COVID-19, enrolled during active disease. The specimen sequenced was peripheral blood. The DNA for the CDR3 is TGCGCCAGCAGCTTGTCTGGGACTAGCCGAATGGGCCAGTACTTC. This gives the protein CASSLSGTSRMGQYF.